This TCR beta chain was obtained from a study of metastatic and nonmetastatic thyroid tumors. Overall study: A comparison of repertoires was made across blood and tumor or nodule tissue from malignant and benign thyroid patients.

Concerning this clone: Its antigen is as yet unknown.

There were no patients who had received any treatment before thyroid surgery. Whole-study findings and limits: The study reportedly found significantly higher TCR beta diversity in malignant thyroid tumors than benign nodules, in blood and tumor.

Per the original methods: Between-group CDR3 differences, defined by clinicopathological status, yielded a distant-metastasis classifier for papillary thyroid cancer. TCRdb reanalyzed the PCR reads with MiXCR. Here the V and J calls rest on TCRdb's processing, not on the authors' analysis. Altogether some 40,000 clones are present, about 24% being singletons, with the ten largest covering 13% to 15%. Trimming took off 6 bases at V and 5 bases at J, with 25 bases between the two ends. Germline assignment: CDR1 DFQATT and CDR2 SNEGSKA (reference sequence). This CDR3 region has 16 residues. The sequencing sample was made of tumor tissue. V usage is TRBV20-1 and J usage is TRBJ1-1, with D possibly matching TRBD1 (5 bases). The clonotype comes from a female donor with papillary thyroid cancer or a benign thyroid nodule (not recorded which). Some clones in this sample may be carry-over from other donors' samples. The CDR3 reads CSAAGGGSLGRTEAFF. CDR3 nucleotide sequence: TGCAGTGCAGCTGGGGGGGGATCCCTAGGGAGGACTGAAGCTTTCTTT.